This T cell receptor (beta chain) derives from a study of a mutant IDH1 vaccine in newly diagnosed glioma. Study information: Earlier care involved radiotherapy, temozolomide, or both, and the majority received both.

The time point: baseline, week 1 (first vaccination visit). Treatment specified: pre-vaccination baseline after standard-of-care therapy. The CDR3 has 15 amino acids. Trimming stripped 0 bases from V and 3 bases from J, with 12 bases between. Germline CDR1 is MGHRA and CDR2 is YSYEKL. Clones were read by immunoSEQ multiplex PCR, and TCRdb kept only the in-frame ones, dropping some. The table lists about 16,000 clones, just under 97% of them singletons. The chain is built from TRBV4-1 and TRBJ2-7; TRBD1 is a possible D gene (5 bases). This sample comprised peripheral blood mononuclear cells (PBMCs), obtained from a glioma patient treated with radiotherapy, temozolomide or both. The sequence was obtained from a woman in her late teens or twenties with glioma. Some clones in this sample may be carry-over from other donors' samples. The CDR3 coding sequence is TGCGCCAGCAGCCAAGATAGTTCAGGGTACTACGAGCAGTACTTC. Translated, it gives CASSQDSSGYYEQYF.